The entry below describes one T cell receptor beta chain. Its antigen is undetermined. The CDR3 extends over 17 amino acids. The V gene's germline CDR1 is GTSNPN and CDR2 SVGIG (reference sequence). The germline V and J ends were trimmed by 4 bases and 6 bases, with 24 bases remaining between them. In the PCR, 60 Vbeta and 13 Jbeta primers were used. Assay: immunoSEQ multiplex PCR; the TCRdb copy retains only in-frame clones and omits some. The sample records fewer than 200,000 clones, about 81% being singletons. Though nominally healthy at sampling, donors likely had unrecorded immune exposures. This specimen belongs to a study of cytomegalovirus exposure and HLA in healthy donors. Study as a whole: Prior work identified 120 million or so unique TCR beta sequences in about 179 million T cells. Study-level findings and limits: Rare TCR sequences dominated, though some public TCRs recurred in many donors. A later analysis reported that several of the most significant clusters appeared to be linked to common viral pathogens, among them Epstein-Barr virus.

The sample consisted of PBMCs. The TCR comes from a girl aged 2-10 years in good health and CMV-seropositive. The rearrangement joins TRBV30 to TRBJ1-4, with a tentative D call TRBD1 (5 bases). The CDR3 sequence is CAWNPWTRGTDDEKLFF. Written as DNA, the CDR3 is TGTGCCTGGAACCCTTGGACAAGGGGAACTGATGATGAAAAACTGTTTTTT.